The rows below give T cell receptor beta chains drawn from one sample of a study of metastatic and nonmetastatic thyroid tumors. MiXCR was used by TCRdb to re-call the PCR reads. The data contain roughly 53,000 clones, 20% of them singletons. Sequencing was performed on blood. The receptors were sampled from a female donor with papillary thyroid cancer or a benign thyroid nodule (not recorded which). Some clones in this sample may be carry-over from other donors' samples. CDR3s include the opening cysteine and the closing phenylalanine or tryptophan. A D gene is named only where the DNA matches it firmly. Only some rows state a clone size, as once, few, many or a class for expanded clones.

J gene: TRBJ2-6; V gene: TRBV5-6; clone size: many; D gene: -; CDR3 DNA: TGTGCCAGCAGCTTGCCGCCCGGGGCCAACGTCCTGACTTTC; CDR3 protein: CASSLPPGANVLTF
J gene: TRBJ1-4; V gene: TRBV10-2; clone size: few; D gene: -; CDR3 DNA: TGCGCCAGCGGGATGGGTCTTCTTAATGAAAAACTGTTTTTT; CDR3 protein: CASGMGLLNEKLFF
J gene: TRBJ2-7; V gene: TRBV3-1; clone size: -; D gene: -; CDR3 DNA: TGTGCCAGCAGCCCAGGGATGCACGAGCTGTACTTC; CDR3 protein: CASSPGMHELYF
J gene: TRBJ2-1; V gene: TRBV12-3/TRBV12-4; clone size: many; D gene: -; CDR3 DNA: TGTGCCGGCAGTTTAATGGTGGGGCGCTCCTACAATGAGCAGTTCTTC; CDR3 protein: CAGSLMVGRSYNEQFF
J gene: TRBJ1-1; V gene: TRBV5-1; clone size: many; D gene: TRBD1; CDR3 DNA: TGCGCCAGCAGCTCGACCACAGGGGGCGGATGGACTGAAGCTTTCTTT; CDR3 protein: CASSSTTGGGWTEAFF
J gene: TRBJ1-2; V gene: TRBV6-5; clone size: few; D gene: -; CDR3 DNA: TGTGCCAGCAGTTACTCGCGTCGAGGGCTCGGCTACGCCTTC; CDR3 protein: CASSYSRRGLGYAF
J gene: TRBJ1-4; V gene: TRBV5-4; clone size: many; D gene: -; CDR3 DNA: TGTGCCAGCAGCCGATCTCTTAGTGAAAAACTGTTTTTT; CDR3 protein: CASSRSLSEKLFF
J gene: TRBJ1-1; V gene: TRBV9; clone size: many; D gene: -; CDR3 DNA: TGTGCCAGCAGCCAAATGATGTCAGCGAACACTGAAGCTTTCTTT; CDR3 protein: CASSQMMSANTEAFF
J gene: TRBJ1-1; V gene: TRBV2; clone size: many; D gene: -; CDR3 DNA: TGTGCCAGCAGTGTCTTGGGGGGGGCGCGCACTGAAGCTTTCTTT; CDR3 protein: CASSVLGGARTEAFF
J gene: TRBJ2-7; V gene: TRBV3-1; clone size: many; D gene: -; CDR3 DNA: TGTGCCAGCAGCCAGCAGGGCGGCGAGCAGTACTTC; CDR3 protein: CASSQQGGEQYF
J gene: TRBJ2-1; V gene: TRBV20-1; clone size: few; D gene: TRBD1; CDR3 DNA: TGCAGTTTTAACCGACAGGGGAGCTCCTACAATGAGCAGTTCTTC; CDR3 protein: CSFNRQGSSYNEQFF
J gene: TRBJ1-5; V gene: TRBV2; clone size: many; D gene: -; CDR3 DNA: TGTGCCAGCACCGGGTTGGCCGATCAGCCCCAGCATTTT; CDR3 protein: CASTGLADQPQHF
J gene: TRBJ2-1; V gene: TRBV6-6; clone size: many; D gene: TRBD2; CDR3 DNA: TGTGCCAGCAGTTCGCTCGGGAGGCAGGGAATGTCCTACAATGAGCAGTTCTTC; CDR3 protein: CASSSLGRQGMSYNEQFF
J gene: TRBJ1-2; V gene: TRBV5-1; clone size: many; D gene: -; CDR3 DNA: TGCGCCAGCAGCTTCCTGGGGGCCGGGGACTATGGCTACACCTTC; CDR3 protein: CASSFLGAGDYGYTF
J gene: TRBJ2-1; V gene: TRBV30; clone size: many; D gene: TRBD2; CDR3 DNA: TGTGCCTGGAGCGTTGGGACTAGCGGGAGGGTCTACAATGAGCAGTTCTTC; CDR3 protein: CAWSVGTSGRVYNEQFF
J gene: TRBJ2-7; V gene: TRBV6-2/TRBV6-3; clone size: many; D gene: -; CDR3 DNA: TGTGCCAGCAGCCACGGCACCTACGAGCAGTACTTC; CDR3 protein: CASSHGTYEQYF
J gene: TRBJ2-7; V gene: TRBV4-1; clone size: medium-sized; D gene: TRBD1; CDR3 DNA: TGCGCCAGCAGCCAAGTTTATGGTGGACAGGGGGGTTACGAGCAGTACTTC; CDR3 protein: CASSQVYGGQGGYEQYF
J gene: TRBJ2-1; V gene: TRBV10-3; clone size: -; D gene: TRBD2; CDR3 DNA: TGTGCCATCAGTGAAGTGGGTAATTCTAGCGGGAGGGGCAATGAGCAGTTCTTC; CDR3 protein: CAISEVGNSSGRGNEQFF
J gene: TRBJ2-2; V gene: TRBV9; clone size: many; D gene: TRBD1; CDR3 DNA: TGTGCCAGCAGCGCATGGACAGGGAACACCGGGGAGCTGTTTTTT; CDR3 protein: CASSAWTGNTGELFF
J gene: TRBJ2-2; V gene: TRBV2; clone size: many; D gene: TRBD2; CDR3 DNA: TGTGCCAGCAGTGAAGTTCGGACTAGAAGCGGCTGGAACACCGGGGAGCTGTTTTTT; CDR3 protein: CASSEVRTRSGWNTGELFF
J gene: TRBJ2-7; V gene: TRBV15; clone size: few; D gene: -; CDR3 DNA: TGTGCCACCAGCAGAGTCGGCGTCTGGAGAAACTACGAGCAGTACTTC; CDR3 protein: CATSRVGVWRNYEQYF
J gene: TRBJ2-1; V gene: TRBV19; clone size: many; D gene: -; CDR3 DNA: TGTGCCAGTAGTATAGATGGAGGACAGTACAATGAGCAGTTCTTC; CDR3 protein: CASSIDGGQYNEQFF
J gene: TRBJ2-7; V gene: TRBV6-1; clone size: -; D gene: TRBD2; CDR3 DNA: TGTGCCAGCAGGCGGAAGCTAGCGGTTTCCTACGAGCAGTACTTC; CDR3 protein: CASRRKLAVSYEQYF
J gene: TRBJ2-3; V gene: TRBV9; clone size: many; D gene: TRBD2; CDR3 DNA: TGTGCCAGCAGCGTAATAATAGCGGGCGAAATGGATACGCAGTATTTT; CDR3 protein: CASSVIIAGEMDTQYF
J gene: TRBJ1-4; V gene: TRBV18; clone size: many; D gene: -; CDR3 DNA: TGTGCCAGCTCGAGGCCAGACATTAATGAAAAACTGTTTTTT; CDR3 protein: CASSRPDINEKLFF
J gene: TRBJ2-7; V gene: TRBV12-3/TRBV12-4; clone size: -; D gene: TRBD2; CDR3 DNA: TGTGCCAGCAGTACCCGACGGGGGGGGTCCTACGAGCAGTACTTC; CDR3 protein: CASSTRRGGSYEQYF
J gene: TRBJ2-3; V gene: TRBV20-1; clone size: many; D gene: TRBD2; CDR3 DNA: TGCAGTGCTCAGACTAGCGGGAGCACAGATACGCAGTATTTT; CDR3 protein: CSAQTSGSTDTQYF
J gene: TRBJ2-7; V gene: TRBV25-1; clone size: many; D gene: -; CDR3 DNA: TGTGCCAGCAGTGAAACTGGAGTAGCGCTTCCCTACGAGCAGTACTTC; CDR3 protein: CASSETGVALPYEQYF
J gene: TRBJ2-7; V gene: TRBV20-1; clone size: -; D gene: -; CDR3 DNA: TGCAGTGGAAGGCGGGACAGTCAAGAGCAGTACTTC; CDR3 protein: CSGRRDSQEQYF
J gene: TRBJ2-7; V gene: TRBV28; clone size: few; D gene: TRBD1; CDR3 DNA: TGTGCCAGCATCCTCAGGGGGTTAGGGGTGTACGAGCAGTACTTC; CDR3 protein: CASILRGLGVYEQYF
J gene: TRBJ1-6; V gene: TRBV9; clone size: many; D gene: TRBD1; CDR3 DNA: TGTGCCAGCAGTTTGACAGGGGTTTCACCCCTCCACTTT; CDR3 protein: CASSLTGVSPLHF
J gene: TRBJ2-1; V gene: TRBV4-1; clone size: -; D gene: -; CDR3 DNA: TGCGCCATCAGCCATGAGACCAATCAGCAGTTCTTC; CDR3 protein: CAISHETNQQFF
J gene: TRBJ2-3; V gene: TRBV6-1; clone size: many; D gene: -; CDR3 DNA: TGTGCCAGCAGTCAATGGACTCAACACACAGATACGCAGTATTTT; CDR3 protein: CASSQWTQHTDTQYF
J gene: TRBJ2-3; V gene: TRBV5-1; clone size: -; D gene: TRBD1; CDR3 DNA: TGCGCCAGCAGCTTGGGGACAGGTCTGGCCGATACGCAGTATTTT; CDR3 protein: CASSLGTGLADTQYF
J gene: TRBJ1-1; V gene: TRBV27; clone size: many; D gene: -; CDR3 DNA: TGTGCCAGCAGTTTACGGCGCAGAGCTGAAGCTTTCTTT; CDR3 protein: CASSLRRRAEAFF
J gene: TRBJ1-3; V gene: TRBV12-3/TRBV12-4; clone size: many; D gene: -; CDR3 DNA: TGTGCCAGCAGTTTAGCAGGGAGAGGAAACACCATATATTTT; CDR3 protein: CASSLAGRGNTIYF
J gene: TRBJ2-2; V gene: TRBV24-1; clone size: many; D gene: -; CDR3 DNA: TGTGCCACCAGTGATTCTGTTGGGACGACGATCGGGGAGCTGTTTTTT; CDR3 protein: CATSDSVGTTIGELFF
J gene: TRBJ2-5; V gene: TRBV24-1; clone size: many; D gene: TRBD1; CDR3 DNA: TGTGCCACCAGTGATGGGACAGGCCTCCAAGAGACCCAGTACTTC; CDR3 protein: CATSDGTGLQETQYF
J gene: TRBJ2-7; V gene: TRBV6-1; clone size: -; D gene: -; CDR3 DNA: TGTGCCAGCAGTACCTCCTCCTACGAGCAGTACTTC; CDR3 protein: CASSTSSYEQYF
J gene: TRBJ2-1; V gene: TRBV18; clone size: once; D gene: -; CDR3 DNA: TGTGCCAGCTCGTTACTGGTGGGATACAATGAGCAGTTCTTC; CDR3 protein: CASSLLVGYNEQFF
J gene: TRBJ2-7; V gene: TRBV20-1; clone size: -; D gene: TRBD1; CDR3 DNA: TGCAGTGCTAGACCGGACAGGGGAGACACCTACGAGCAGTACTTC; CDR3 protein: CSARPDRGDTYEQYF
J gene: TRBJ2-2; V gene: TRBV4-1; clone size: many; D gene: TRBD2; CDR3 DNA: TGCGCCAGCAGCCTTGCGGGAGGGACCCCCGGGGAGCTGTTTTTT; CDR3 protein: CASSLAGGTPGELFF
J gene: TRBJ2-2; V gene: TRBV28; clone size: few; D gene: TRBD2; CDR3 DNA: TGTGCCAGCAGTTTACGGACTAGCGGGAGATATACCGTGGAGCTGTTTTTT; CDR3 protein: CASSLRTSGRYTVELFF